One sample yielded the 2 T cell receptor beta chains listed below, sequenced in a study of T-cell reconstitution after alpha-beta-depleted transplantation in children (dated by TCRdb to the mid-2010s). Preparation of the library involved PCR. TCRdb shows the sequencer as Illumina HiSeq 2500. TCR libraries were prepared with molecular barcoding, using unique molecular identifiers to normalize TCRbeta repertoire quantification. TCRdb itself trimmed the public reads at Q25 with fastp, ran MiXCR and retained productive beta chains. When rows share a CDR3 protein, they turn into one entry using the most common DNA and genes. The sample table lists about 290,000 distinct CDR3 sequences, 10% of them with a count of one. Of the sample, 7.5% is held by the ten largest clones. This specimen's treatment or condition label, per the study, means: allogeneic hematopoietic cell transplantation with graft depleted of TCRalphabeta T cells and CD19 B cells.

The specimen was PBMCs, collected before TCRalphabeta/CD19-depleted stem cell transplant. Every receptor here comes from a boy under two years old with acute myeloid leukemia, due to receive a stem cell transplant.

This clonotype was picked up many times. V gene TRBV5-1 combines with J gene TRBJ2-4, with a tentative D call TRBD2 (6 bases). The CDR3 sequence is 15 residues long. V was pared by 3 bases and J by 3 bases, with 13 bases between. Germline V lookup: CDR1 SGHRS, CDR2 YFSETQ. The CDR3 sequence: CASSWTSGGKNIQYF. CDR3 coding DNA: TGCGCCAGCAGCTGGACCTCCGGGGGCAAAAACATTCAGTACTTC.

This clonotype came up many times. This sequence joins TRBV20-1 and TRBJ1-5; 10 positions match TRBD1. CDR3 length equals 18 residues. In germline, CDR1 is DFQATT, CDR2 SNEGSKA (reference sequence). Trimming took 3 bases from V and 0 from J; bases not matched to a gene: 11. CDR3 sequence (DNA): TGCAGTGCTAGGACAGGGGGCAGTGGAGGGTATAGCAATCAGCCCCAGCATTTT. This translates into CSARTGGSGGYSNQPQHF.